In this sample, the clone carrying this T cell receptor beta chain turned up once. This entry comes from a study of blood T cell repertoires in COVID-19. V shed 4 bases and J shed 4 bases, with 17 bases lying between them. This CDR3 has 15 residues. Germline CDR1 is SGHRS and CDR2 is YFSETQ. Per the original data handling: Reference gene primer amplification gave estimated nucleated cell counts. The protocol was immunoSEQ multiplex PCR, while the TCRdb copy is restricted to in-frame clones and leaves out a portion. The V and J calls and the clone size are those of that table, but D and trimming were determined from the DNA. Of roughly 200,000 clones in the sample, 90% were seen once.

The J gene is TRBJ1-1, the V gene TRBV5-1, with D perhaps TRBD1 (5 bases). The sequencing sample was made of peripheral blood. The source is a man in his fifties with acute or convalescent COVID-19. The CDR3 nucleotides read TGCGCCAGCAGCCGCGGGGGGAATGTACGCACTGAAGCTTTCTTT. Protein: CASSRGGNVRTEAFF.